This TCR beta chain was retrieved from a study of blood T cell repertoires in COVID-19. Using immunoSEQ multiplex PCR, the repertoire was profiled, and TCRdb retains in-frame clones only, with some absent. The sample holds 150,000 to 200,000 clones, about nine tenths seen once. Germline V gene sequence: CDR1 SQVTM, CDR2 ANQGSEA. The CDR3 runs 12 residues. The V gene lost 8 bases and the J gene lost 3 bases, with 12 bases spanning the gap. The TCR was taken from a young woman who had recovered from COVID-19. Sequencing input: PBMCs or T cells enriched from blood (not recorded which). V and J are TRBV29-1 and TRBJ2-3, with no clear D. The CDR3 is CSPALVTDTQYF. Here the CDR3 DNA reads TGCAGCCCGGCACTGGTGACAGATACGCAGTATTTT.